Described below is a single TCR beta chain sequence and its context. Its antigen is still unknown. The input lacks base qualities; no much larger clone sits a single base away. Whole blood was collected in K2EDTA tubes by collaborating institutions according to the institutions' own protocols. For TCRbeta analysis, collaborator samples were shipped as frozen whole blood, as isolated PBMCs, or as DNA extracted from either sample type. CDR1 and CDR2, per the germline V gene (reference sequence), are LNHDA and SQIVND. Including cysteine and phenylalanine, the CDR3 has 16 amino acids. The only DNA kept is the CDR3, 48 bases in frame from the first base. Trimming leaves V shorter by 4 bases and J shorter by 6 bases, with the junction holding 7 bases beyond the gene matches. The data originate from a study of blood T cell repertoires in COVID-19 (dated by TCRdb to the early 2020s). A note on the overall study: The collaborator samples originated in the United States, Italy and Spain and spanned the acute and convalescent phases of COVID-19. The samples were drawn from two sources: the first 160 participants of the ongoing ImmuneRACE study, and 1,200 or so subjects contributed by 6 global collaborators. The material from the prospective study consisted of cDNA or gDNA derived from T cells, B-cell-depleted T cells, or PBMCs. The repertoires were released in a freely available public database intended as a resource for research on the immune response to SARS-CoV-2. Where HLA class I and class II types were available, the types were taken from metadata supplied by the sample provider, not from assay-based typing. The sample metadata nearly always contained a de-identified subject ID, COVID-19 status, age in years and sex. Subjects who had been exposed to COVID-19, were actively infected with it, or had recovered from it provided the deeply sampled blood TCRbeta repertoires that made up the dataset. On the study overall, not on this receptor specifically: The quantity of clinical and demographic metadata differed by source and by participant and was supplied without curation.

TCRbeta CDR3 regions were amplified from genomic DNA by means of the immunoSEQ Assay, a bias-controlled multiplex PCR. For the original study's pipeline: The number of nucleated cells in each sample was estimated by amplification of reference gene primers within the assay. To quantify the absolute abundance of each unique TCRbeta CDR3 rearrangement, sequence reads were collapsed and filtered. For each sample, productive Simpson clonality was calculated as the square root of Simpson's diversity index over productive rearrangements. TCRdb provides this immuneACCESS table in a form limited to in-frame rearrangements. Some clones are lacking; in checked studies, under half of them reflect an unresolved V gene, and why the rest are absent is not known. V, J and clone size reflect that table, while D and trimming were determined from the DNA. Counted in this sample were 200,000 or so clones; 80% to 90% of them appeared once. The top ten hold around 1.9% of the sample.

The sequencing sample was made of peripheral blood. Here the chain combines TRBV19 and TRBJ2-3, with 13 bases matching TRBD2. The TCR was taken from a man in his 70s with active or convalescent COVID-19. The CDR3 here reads CASSTGTSGTRDTQYF. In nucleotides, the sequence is TGTGCCAGTAGTACCGGGACTAGCGGGACCAGGGATACGCAGTATTTT.